Sequencing of this T cell receptor beta chain was carried out in a study of blood T cell repertoires in COVID-19. About the research overall: The United States, Italy and Spain provided the acute and convalescent COVID-19 samples.

Per the study methods: Cell counts per sample came from amplifying reference gene primers. Produced via immunoSEQ multiplex PCR; TCRdb's table is partial and in-frame only. The DNA was the basis for D and trimming; V, J and clone size are from that table. The table has 70,000 to 80,000 clones, about nine tenths seen once. The germline gives CDR1 SGHRS, CDR2 YFSETQ. The length of the CDR3 is 15 residues. V lost 0 bases and J lost 6; bases outside the gene matches: 5. The sequence was collected from a man older than 75 in a cohort sampled during active COVID-19. Sequenced material: peripheral blood. The chain couples TRBV5-1 to TRBJ1-4; 7 positions match TRBD1. The CDR3 loop is CASSLAQGNYEKLFF. The CDR3, as DNA: TGCGCCAGCAGCTTGGCACAGGGGAATTATGAAAAACTGTTTTTT.